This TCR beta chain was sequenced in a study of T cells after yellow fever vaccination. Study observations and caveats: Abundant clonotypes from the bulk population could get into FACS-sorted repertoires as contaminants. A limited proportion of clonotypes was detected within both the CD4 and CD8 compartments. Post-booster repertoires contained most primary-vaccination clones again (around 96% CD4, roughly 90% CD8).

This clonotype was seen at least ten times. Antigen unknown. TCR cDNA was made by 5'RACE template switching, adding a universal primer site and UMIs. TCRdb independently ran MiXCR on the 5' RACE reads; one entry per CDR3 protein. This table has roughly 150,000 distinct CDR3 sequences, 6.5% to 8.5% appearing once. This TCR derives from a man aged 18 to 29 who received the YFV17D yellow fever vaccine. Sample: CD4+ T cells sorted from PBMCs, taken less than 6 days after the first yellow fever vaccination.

CDR3 sequence (DNA): TGTGCCAGCAGCCAACAGGGGGGGGATACGCAGTATTTT. The encoded protein is CASSQQGGDTQYF. The chain links TRBV4-2 to TRBJ2-3; D is perhaps TRBD1 or TRBD2 (7 bases each). The germline V and J ends were trimmed by 2 bases and 6 bases, with 9 bases remaining between them. Germline CDR1 LGHNA, CDR2 YNFKEQ. The CDR3 loop spans 13 amino acids.